A selection of T cell receptor beta chains follows, all from one sample in a study of cytomegalovirus exposure and HLA in healthy donors. The assay was immunoSEQ multiplex PCR, and TCRdb's table has in-frame clones only and misses some. The data contain about 190,000 clones, 80% to 85% of them seen just once; the ten biggest clones take up around 1%. Sequencing was carried out using PBMCs. The receptors here all came from a woman in her thirties or forties in good health and CMV-seronegative. Each CDR3 is given with its conserved first and last residue. Fields, in order: J gene, V gene, clone size, D gene, CDR3 protein, CDR3 DNA. D genes are given only for firm matches. Some rows mark clone size as missing; the rest say once, few, many or name a class of expanded clone.

J gene: TRBJ2-5
V gene: TRBV18
clone size: .
D gene: TRBD2
CDR3 protein: CASSPGLLATQETQYF
CDR3 DNA: TGTGCCAGCTCACCAGGGCTACTAGCGACTCAAGAGACCCAGTACTTC

J gene: TRBJ1-2
V gene: TRBV7-9
clone size: .
D gene: .
CDR3 protein: CSSSLVWGRANYGYTF
CDR3 DNA: TGTTCCAGCAGCTTAGTATGGGGCAGAGCTAACTATGGCTACACCTTC

J gene: TRBJ2-3
V gene: TRBV11-2
clone size: .
D gene: .
CDR3 protein: CASSQNPRGTDTQYF
CDR3 DNA: TGTGCCAGCAGTCAGAACCCCAGGGGAACAGATACGCAGTATTTT

J gene: TRBJ2-1
V gene: TRBV5-6
clone size: .
D gene: .
CDR3 protein: CASNQGGNRYNEQFF
CDR3 DNA: TGTGCCAGCAACCAGGGCGGAAACCGATACAATGAGCAGTTCTTC

J gene: TRBJ2-5
V gene: TRBV7-9
clone size: .
D gene: .
CDR3 protein: CASSFLALQETQYF
CDR3 DNA: TGTGCCAGCAGCTTTTTAGCGCTCCAAGAGACCCAGTACTTC

J gene: TRBJ1-2
V gene: TRBV7-2
clone size: once
D gene: .
CDR3 protein: CASSPGGGGRDSYGYTF
CDR3 DNA: TGTGCCAGCAGCCCCGGGGGAGGGGGGCGGGATAGCTATGGCTACACCTTC

J gene: TRBJ1-1
V gene: TRBV9
clone size: .
D gene: .
CDR3 protein: CASSVGRADTEAFF
CDR3 DNA: TGTGCCAGCAGCGTAGGCAGGGCGGACACTGAAGCTTTCTTT

J gene: TRBJ2-3
V gene: TRBV5-1
clone size: .
D gene: TRBD1
CDR3 protein: CASSLVGTGATDTQYF
CDR3 DNA: TGCGCCAGCAGCTTGGTCGGGACAGGGGCCACAGATACGCAGTATTTT

J gene: TRBJ2-7
V gene: TRBV7-2
clone size: few
D gene: .
CDR3 protein: CASSSQGSSYEQYF
CDR3 DNA: TGTGCCAGCAGCTCTCAGGGGTCCTCCTACGAGCAGTACTTC

J gene: TRBJ1-5
V gene: TRBV16
clone size: few
D gene: TRBD1
CDR3 protein: CASSPDRGNQPQHF
CDR3 DNA: TGTGCCAGCAGCCCAGACAGGGGCAATCAGCCCCAGCATTTT

J gene: TRBJ1-5
V gene: TRBV30
clone size: .
D gene: TRBD1
CDR3 protein: CAWSLTGGSNQPQHF
CDR3 DNA: TGTGCCTGGAGCCTGACAGGGGGTAGCAATCAGCCCCAGCATTTT

J gene: TRBJ2-3
V gene: TRBV4-3
clone size: .
D gene: .
CDR3 protein: CASSQDGRVGTDTQYF
CDR3 DNA: TGCGCCAGCAGCCAAGATGGCCGGGTAGGCACAGATACGCAGTATTTT

J gene: TRBJ2-1
V gene: TRBV7-9
clone size: few
D gene: TRBD2
CDR3 protein: CASSDSGRGQFF
CDR3 DNA: TGTGCCAGCAGCGATAGCGGGAGAGGGCAGTTCTTC

J gene: TRBJ2-7
V gene: TRBV5-5
clone size: once
D gene: .
CDR3 protein: CASSLGSGVYEQYF
CDR3 DNA: TGTGCCAGCAGCTTGGGTTCAGGGGTCTACGAGCAGTACTTC

J gene: TRBJ2-6
V gene: TRBV28
clone size: .
D gene: TRBD2
CDR3 protein: CASSSGLAAGANVLTF
CDR3 DNA: TGTGCCAGCAGTTCCGGACTAGCGGCTGGGGCCAACGTCCTGACTTTC

J gene: TRBJ2-1
V gene: TRBV7-9
clone size: .
D gene: TRBD1
CDR3 protein: CASSSQVVDRYNEQFF
CDR3 DNA: TGTGCCAGCAGCTCCCAGGTAGTGGACAGGTACAATGAGCAGTTCTTC

J gene: TRBJ1-5
V gene: TRBV4-2
clone size: .
D gene: .
CDR3 protein: CASSQNTGPQPQHF
CDR3 DNA: TGTGCCAGCAGCCAAAACACAGGACCACAGCCCCAGCATTTT

J gene: TRBJ1-3
V gene: TRBV7-9
clone size: .
D gene: .
CDR3 protein: CASSLNRASGNTIYF
CDR3 DNA: TGTGCCAGCAGCTTAAACAGAGCATCTGGAAACACCATATATTTT

J gene: TRBJ2-3
V gene: TRBV4-1
clone size: .
D gene: .
CDR3 protein: CASSQDYGGLTDTQYF
CDR3 DNA: TGCGCCAGCAGCCAAGATTACGGGGGACTCACAGATACGCAGTATTTT

J gene: TRBJ1-1
V gene: TRBV19
clone size: .
D gene: TRBD1
CDR3 protein: CASSMQGAENTEAFF
CDR3 DNA: TGTGCCAGTAGTATGCAGGGGGCCGAGAACACTGAAGCTTTCTTT

J gene: TRBJ2-3
V gene: TRBV9
clone size: .
D gene: TRBD2
CDR3 protein: CASSVGAGGSTDTQYF
CDR3 DNA: TGTGCCAGCAGCGTGGGAGCGGGAGGGAGCACAGATACGCAGTATTTT

J gene: TRBJ2-2
V gene: TRBV6-1
clone size: .
D gene: .
CDR3 protein: CASSALRENTGELFF
CDR3 DNA: TGTGCCAGCAGCGCCCTCAGGGAGAACACCGGGGAGCTGTTTTTT

J gene: TRBJ2-3
V gene: TRBV5-3
clone size: .
D gene: TRBD1
CDR3 protein: CARSPWTGWSTDTQYF
CDR3 DNA: TGTGCCAGAAGCCCATGGACAGGGTGGAGCACAGATACGCAGTATTTT

J gene: TRBJ2-3
V gene: TRBV19
clone size: medium-sized
D gene: .
CDR3 protein: CASSIDPPTGRQYF
CDR3 DNA: TGTGCCAGTAGTATAGATCCACCTACAGGGCGTCAGTATTTT

J gene: TRBJ1-5
V gene: TRBV30
clone size: .
D gene: .
CDR3 protein: CAWSTGFDQPQHF
CDR3 DNA: TGTGCCTGGAGTACGGGGTTCGATCAGCCCCAGCATTTT

J gene: TRBJ1-1
V gene: TRBV18
clone size: .
D gene: .
CDR3 protein: CASSQQGTGAFF
CDR3 DNA: TGTGCCAGCTCGCAACAGGGAACCGGAGCTTTCTTT

J gene: TRBJ2-3
V gene: TRBV11-3
clone size: .
D gene: TRBD1
CDR3 protein: CASSENGQGADTQYF
CDR3 DNA: TGTGCCAGCAGCGAAAATGGACAGGGGGCAGATACGCAGTATTTT

J gene: TRBJ2-7
V gene: TRBV27
clone size: .
D gene: TRBD2
CDR3 protein: CASSFGGGSLGEQYF
CDR3 DNA: TGTGCCAGCAGTTTTGGCGGCGGGAGTCTGGGCGAGCAGTACTTC

J gene: TRBJ1-5
V gene: TRBV27
clone size: .
D gene: TRBD1
CDR3 protein: CASSLSGQANQPQHF
CDR3 DNA: TGTGCCAGCAGTTTATCAGGACAGGCAAATCAGCCCCAGCATTTT